This is a list of T cell receptor beta chains from one sample in a study of T-cell reconstitution after alpha-beta-depleted transplantation in children. TCRdb called the PCR reads again in MiXCR, with one record for every CDR3 protein. This sample has about 270,000 distinct CDR3 sequences, with more than 8% found just once. The sequencing used PBMCs from the stem cell graft donor, collected from the stem cell graft. The receptors stem from a human donor who donated a stem cell graft to a child with SCID. The CDR3 runs from the conserved cysteine through the conserved F or W. D genes are given only for firm matches. A row's size may be missing; if present it is once, few, many or a size class.

d_call: TRBD1
j_call: TRBJ1-1
cdr3_length: 13
v_call: TRBV7-3
clone_size: many
cdr3_aa: CASSLRGQGKAFF
cdr3_nt: TGTGCCAGCAGCTTAAGGGGACAGGGCAAGGCTTTCTTT

d_call: TRBD1
j_call: TRBJ2-7
cdr3_length: 12
v_call: TRBV29-1
clone_size: few
cdr3_aa: CSARTGVREQYF
cdr3_nt: TGCAGCGCCCGTACAGGGGTGCGGGAGCAGTACTTC

d_call: TRBD1
j_call: TRBJ2-3
cdr3_length: 17
v_call: TRBV5-5
clone_size: few
cdr3_aa: CASITAGTASSTDTQYF
cdr3_nt: TGTGCCAGCATCACAGCCGGGACAGCCTCTAGCACAGATACGCAGTATTTT

d_call: NA
j_call: TRBJ2-5
cdr3_length: 12
v_call: TRBV15
clone_size: few
cdr3_aa: CATSTSRETQYF
cdr3_nt: TGTGCCACCAGCACCTCCCGGGAGACCCAGTACTTC

d_call: TRBD2
j_call: TRBJ2-1
cdr3_length: 16
v_call: TRBV5-1
clone_size: NA
cdr3_aa: CASSLAGGAGYNEQFF
cdr3_nt: TGCGCCAGCAGCTTGGCCGGGGGGGCCGGATACAATGAGCAGTTCTTC

d_call: NA
j_call: TRBJ1-6
cdr3_length: 14
v_call: TRBV2
clone_size: few
cdr3_aa: CASSSAQRLSPLHF
cdr3_nt: TGTGCCAGCAGTTCGGCACAGAGGTTATCTCCCCTCCACTTT

d_call: TRBD1
j_call: TRBJ2-1
cdr3_length: 14
v_call: TRBV12-3/TRBV12-4
clone_size: few
cdr3_aa: CASRPRQGSYEQFF
cdr3_nt: TGTGCCAGCAGACCCCGACAGGGGTCGTATGAGCAGTTCTTC

d_call: NA
j_call: TRBJ1-1
cdr3_length: 13
v_call: TRBV19
clone_size: many
cdr3_aa: CASSVGPGTEAFF
cdr3_nt: TGTGCCAGTAGTGTAGGTCCAGGCACTGAAGCTTTCTTT

d_call: NA
j_call: TRBJ2-2
cdr3_length: 16
v_call: TRBV2
clone_size: NA
cdr3_aa: CASSNQGLPNTGELFF
cdr3_nt: TGTGCCAGCAGCAACCAGGGCCTACCTAACACCGGGGAGCTGTTTTTT

d_call: NA
j_call: TRBJ2-5
cdr3_length: 13
v_call: TRBV19
clone_size: few
cdr3_aa: CASSMTRGETQYF
cdr3_nt: TGTGCCAGTAGTATGACCCGAGGGGAGACCCAGTACTTC

d_call: TRBD1
j_call: TRBJ2-7
cdr3_length: 14
v_call: TRBV20-1
clone_size: few
cdr3_aa: CSARPRTGAYEQYF
cdr3_nt: TGCAGTGCTAGGCCGAGGACAGGGGCCTACGAGCAGTACTTC

d_call: NA
j_call: TRBJ2-1
cdr3_length: 12
v_call: TRBV12-3/TRBV12-4
clone_size: few
cdr3_aa: CASSPARSEQFF
cdr3_nt: TGTGCCAGCAGCCCAGCGAGGTCTGAGCAGTTCTTC

d_call: NA
j_call: TRBJ2-2
cdr3_length: 14
v_call: TRBV7-6
clone_size: few
cdr3_aa: CASSGQTNTGELFF
cdr3_nt: TGTGCCAGCAGCGGACAGACGAACACCGGGGAGCTGTTTTTT

d_call: NA
j_call: TRBJ2-3
cdr3_length: 16
v_call: TRBV20-1
clone_size: few
cdr3_aa: CSARDQGAPSTDTQYF
cdr3_nt: TGCAGTGCTAGAGATCAAGGAGCGCCTAGCACAGATACGCAGTATTTT

d_call: NA
j_call: TRBJ2-7
cdr3_length: 12
v_call: TRBV20-1
clone_size: NA
cdr3_aa: CSGRGYSYEQYF
cdr3_nt: TGCAGTGGAAGGGGGTACTCCTACGAGCAGTACTTC